This T cell receptor (beta chain) appears in the sequencing data of a study of cytotoxic CD8 clonotypes in ibrutinib-treated CLL. Across the whole study: The response samples were taken once patients had been treated for a median of approximately twelve months, range 6 to 36. A mean of around 260,000 productive templates and more than 75,000 productive rearrangements was obtained per sample.

V was trimmed by 5 bases and J by 0 bases, leaving 11 bases between them. This CDR3 has 15 residues. Germline CDR1 LNHDA, CDR2 SQIVND (reference sequence). Using immunoSEQ multiplex PCR, the repertoire was profiled, and TCRdb retains in-frame clones only, with some absent. Of 300,000 or so clones in the sample, about 61% were seen once. A few counts support this clone. The receptor comes from a human donor with chronic lymphocytic leukemia. The J gene is TRBJ2-1, the V gene TRBV19; D is unclear. The material was PBMCs, obtained after 36 months of ibrutinib treatment. The CDR3 sequence is CASSSASISYNEQFF. Here the CDR3 DNA reads TGTGCCAGTAGTTCAGCTTCCATCTCCTACAATGAGCAGTTCTTC. Supplemented by reference TRBV19 and TRBJ2-1, the full variable domain reads DGGITQSPKYLFRKEGQNVTLSCEQNLNHDAMYWYRQDPGQGLRLIYYSQIVNDFQKGDIAEGYSVSREKKESFPLTVTSAQKNPTAFYLCASSSASISYNEQFFGPGTRLTVL.